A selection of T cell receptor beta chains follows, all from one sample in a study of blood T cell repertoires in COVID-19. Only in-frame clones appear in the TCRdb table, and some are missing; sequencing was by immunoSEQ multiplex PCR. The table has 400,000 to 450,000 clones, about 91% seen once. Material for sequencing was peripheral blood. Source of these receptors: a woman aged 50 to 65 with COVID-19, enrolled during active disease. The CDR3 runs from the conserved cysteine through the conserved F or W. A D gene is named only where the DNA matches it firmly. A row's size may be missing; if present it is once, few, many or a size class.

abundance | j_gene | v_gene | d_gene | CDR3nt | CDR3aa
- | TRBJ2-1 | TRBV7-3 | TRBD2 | TGTGCCAGCAGCCCCCAATCGGGAGGCCACGGGGGGTACAATGAGCAGTTCTTC | CASSPQSGGHGGYNEQFF
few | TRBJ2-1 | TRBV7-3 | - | TGTGCCAGCAGTTTTAGCGGAAACAATGAGCAGTTCTTC | CASSFSGNNEQFF
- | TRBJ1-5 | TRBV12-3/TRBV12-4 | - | TGTGCCAGCAGCTGGACAGAGAATCAGCCCCAGCATTTT | CASSWTENQPQHF
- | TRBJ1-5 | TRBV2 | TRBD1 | TGTGCCACCAAGGACAGGGACGGGTTTCAGCCCCAGCATTTT | CATKDRDGFQPQHF
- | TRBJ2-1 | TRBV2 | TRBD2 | TGTGCCAGCAGTGAAACTAGCGGGGGATACTACAATGAGCAGTTCTTC | CASSETSGGYYNEQFF
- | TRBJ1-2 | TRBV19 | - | TGTGCCAGTAGAGCGGCGGGCTACACCTTC | CASRAAGYTF
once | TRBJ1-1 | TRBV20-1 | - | TGCAGTGCTAGGGACTACCCTGAAGCTTTCTTT | CSARDYPEAFF
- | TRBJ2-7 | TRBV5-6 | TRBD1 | TGTGCCAGCAGACCCAGGGGGAAGTCCTACGAGCAGTACTTC | CASRPRGKSYEQYF
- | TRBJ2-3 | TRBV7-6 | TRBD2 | TGTGCCAGCAGCCGAGCGGCGGGGGGCGTCGCAGATACGCAGTATTTT | CASSRAAGGVADTQYF
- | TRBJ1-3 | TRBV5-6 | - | TGTGCCAGCAGCTTGAGGCAGGCCGGAAACACCATATATTTT | CASSLRQAGNTIYF
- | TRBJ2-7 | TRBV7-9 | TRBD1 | TGTGCCAGCAGCTCCGGGACAGGGGGTGCGGTGCGCTACGAGCAGTACTTC | CASSSGTGGAVRYEQYF
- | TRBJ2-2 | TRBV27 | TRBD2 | TGTGCCAGCAGTTTGAGGTCTAGCGGTGCGAACACCGGGGAGCTGTTTTTT | CASSLRSSGANTGELFF
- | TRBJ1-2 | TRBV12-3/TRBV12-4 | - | TGTGCCAGCAGTTTAGCAGCGTATGGCTACACCTTC | CASSLAAYGYTF
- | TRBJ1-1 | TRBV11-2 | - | TGTGCCAGCAGCCGGGGGTCGAACACTGAAGCTTTCTTT | CASSRGSNTEAFF
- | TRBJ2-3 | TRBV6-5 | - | TGTGCCAGCACCCAGACCACTACCACGCAGTATTTT | CASTQTTTTQYF
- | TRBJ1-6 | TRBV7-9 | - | TGTGCCAGCAGCGTGGCGGGGGTTTCACCCCTCCACTTT | CASSVAGVSPLHF
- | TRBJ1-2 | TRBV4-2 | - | TGTGCCAGCAGCCAAAACCCGACAGTGGGGGGTGATGGCTACACCTTC | CASSQNPTVGGDGYTF
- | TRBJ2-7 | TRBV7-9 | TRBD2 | TGTGCCAGCAGCTTTAGTGACGGGGGGGCCCCCTACGAGCAGTACTTC | CASSFSDGGAPYEQYF
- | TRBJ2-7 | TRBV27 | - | TGTGCCACTCGGGGTCCCTCCTACGAGCAGTACTTC | CATRGPSYEQYF
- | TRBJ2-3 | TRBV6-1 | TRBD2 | TGTGCCAGCAGTGAAGCTAGACTAGCGGGCACAGATACGCAGTATTTT | CASSEARLAGTDTQYF
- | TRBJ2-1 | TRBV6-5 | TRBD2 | TGTGCCAGCAGTTCCTCCGGGACTAGCGTAGGGAATGAGCAGTTCTTC | CASSSSGTSVGNEQFF
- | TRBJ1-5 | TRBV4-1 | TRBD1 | TGCGCCAGCAGCCAAGCGGGGACAGGCCAATGGAGCAATCAGCCCCAGCATTTT | CASSQAGTGQWSNQPQHF
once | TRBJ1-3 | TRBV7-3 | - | TGTGCCAGCAGCTTAAGTCCAGGGCCTGGAAACACCATATATTTT | CASSLSPGPGNTIYF
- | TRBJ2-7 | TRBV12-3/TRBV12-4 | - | TGTGCCAGCTCCCTTGGGGCAATTAGTGAGCAGTACTTC | CASSLGAISEQYF
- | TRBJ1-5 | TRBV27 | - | TGTGCCAGCAGTATCACCGGGACAACGAATCAGCCCCAGCATTTT | CASSITGTTNQPQHF
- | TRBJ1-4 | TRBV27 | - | TGTGCCAGCAGTTTCGGGGGTCCGTCAACTAATGAAAAACTGTTTTTT | CASSFGGPSTNEKLFF
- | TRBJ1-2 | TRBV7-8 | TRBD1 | TGTGCCAGCAGCGCCGACAGGGCCTATGGCTACACCTTC | CASSADRAYGYTF
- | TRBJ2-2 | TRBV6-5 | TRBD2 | TGTGCCAGCAGTTCCCTCCGGGGAGGGACCACCGGGGAGCTGTTTTTT | CASSSLRGGTTGELFF
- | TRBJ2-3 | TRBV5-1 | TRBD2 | TGCGCCAGCAGCTTCGGGGGGACAGATACGCAGTATTTT | CASSFGGTDTQYF
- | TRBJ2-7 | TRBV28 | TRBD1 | TGTGCCAGCAGTTTTACCCCGGGACAGGGCCCCGAGCAGTACTTC | CASSFTPGQGPEQYF
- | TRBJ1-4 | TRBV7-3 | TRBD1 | TGTGCCAGCAGCTTAGGTGCGGGACAGAATGAAAAACTGTTTTTT | CASSLGAGQNEKLFF
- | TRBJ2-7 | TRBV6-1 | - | TGTGCCAGCAGTGAAGGGGGGGTGTGGGAGCAGTACTTC | CASSEGGVWEQYF
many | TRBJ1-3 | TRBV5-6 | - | TGTGCCAGCAGCTTGTCCGCTAACTCTGGAAACACCATATATTTT | CASSLSANSGNTIYF
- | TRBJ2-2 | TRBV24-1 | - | TGTGCCACCAGTGATTTAAGGGGGTCCTCATTAACCGGGGAGCTGTTTTTT | CATSDLRGSSLTGELFF
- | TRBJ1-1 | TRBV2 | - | TGTGCCAGCAGTGTCGGGGCTGAAGCTTTCTTT | CASSVGAEAFF
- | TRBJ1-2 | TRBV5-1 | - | TGCGCCAGCAGCTTGAGCAGGGAGGGTGGCTACACCTTC | CASSLSREGGYTF
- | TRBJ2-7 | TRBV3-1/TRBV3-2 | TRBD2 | TGTGCCAGCAGCCAAGATAGCCAGCGGGGTCGGTACGAGCAGTACTTC | CASSQDSQRGRYEQYF